The 30 T cell receptor beta chains below all came from one sample that was sequenced in a study of a mutant IDH1 vaccine in newly diagnosed glioma. No antigen has been identified for these receptors. Measured with immunoSEQ multiplex PCR; TCRdb has only the in-frame clones, and not every one. The table has 43,000 or so clones, approximately 88% seen once. As to time point: week 23, last vaccination. Every vaccination contained 300 ug of the mutant IDH1 20-mer peptide and was paired with topical imiquimod. Sequencing was performed on PBMCs, taken from a glioma patient whose treatment included an IDH1 peptide vaccine. The receptors stem from a woman in her late teens or twenties with glioma. Some clones in this sample may be carry-over from other donors' samples.

V is TRBV5-4 and J is TRBJ2-5, with D possibly TRBD2 on 5 matching bases. Between the trimmed V and J ends, which lost 3 bases and 3 bases, there was a span of 6 bases. The V gene's germline CDR1 is SGHNT and CDR2 YYREEE (reference sequence). CDR3 length: 12 amino acids. CDR3 protein: CASSYGEETQYF. The CDR3 DNA sequence: TGTGCCAGCAGCTACGGGGAAGAGACCCAGTACTTC.

This rearrangement joins TRBV5-1 to TRBJ1-3; 9 bases line up with TRBD1. The CDR3 length is 17 residues. The germline CDR1 and CDR2 sequences are SGHRS and YFSETQ. After removal of 4 bases from V and 4 bases from J, the junction contained 12 bases not matched to a gene. The CDR3 bases are TGCGCCAGCAGCCTATATCCCGGGACAGGGAGCGGAAACACCATATATTTT. It translates to CASSLYPGTGSGNTIYF.

The chain uses TRBV6-4 and TRBJ2-5; D not resolved. From germline, CDR1 is MRHNA and CDR2 SNTAGT. The V gene lost 5 bases and the J gene lost 0 bases, with 7 bases spanning the gap. This CDR3 comprises 13 residues. DNA of the CDR3: TGTGCCAGCAGTCCCCAGTACCAAGAGACCCAGTACTTC. This codes for CASSPQYQETQYF.

The chain employs TRBV7-9 and TRBJ1-3; 7 bases agree with TRBD1. CDR1 SEHNR and CDR2 FQNEAQ come from the germline V gene (reference sequence). The ends lost 5 bases at V and 8 bases at J; junction bases unmatched: 18. There are 17 residues in the CDR3. CDR3 residues: CASSPGDRQGHSDTIYF. The CDR3, as DNA: TGTGCCAGCAGCCCCGGAGACCGACAGGGACATTCGGACACCATATATTTT.

This chain uses TRBV7-9 with TRBJ1-1, with TRBD1 as a possible D gene (5 bases). This CDR3 is built from 13 residues. Germline V CDR1 and CDR2: SEHNR, FQNEAQ (reference sequence). Trimming pared 5 bases from V and 4 bases from J, leaving 11 bases between. The CDR3 DNA reads TGTGCCAGCAGCCACGACAGCGGCACTGAAGCTTTCTTT. It translates to CASSHDSGTEAFF.

The chain is built from TRBV18 and TRBJ1-6, with a possible D match to TRBD1 (5 bases). Trimming took off 2 bases at V and 10 bases at J, with 12 bases between the two ends. The CDR3 runs to 14 residues. Germline lookup yields CDR1 KGHSH and CDR2 LQKENI. The CDR3 nucleotides are TGTGCCAGCTCACCAGGGGGGGTGAAGTCACCCCTCCACTTT. Translation: CASSPGGVKSPLHF.

CDR3 in amino acids: CASSPTPGKQFF. The CDR3 nucleotides read TGTGCCAGCAGCCCCACGCCAGGAAAGCAGTTCTTC. J is TRBJ2-1 and V is TRBV2, with unresolved D. Germline CDR1 is SNHLY and CDR2 is FYNNEI. The CDR3 contains 12 residues. The V gene lost 6 bases and the J gene lost 11 bases, with 14 bases spanning the gap.

V and J are TRBV19 and TRBJ1-1; TRBD1 is a possible D gene (5 bases). The CDR3 runs 14 residues. Germline V gene data show CDR1 as LNHDA and CDR2 as SQIVND (reference sequence). Trimming removed 3 bases from V and 5 bases from J, with 13 bases in between. The CDR3 nucleotides read TGTGCCAGTAGTATTAGGGGTGGGTTAACTGAAGCTTTCTTT. The encoded protein is CASSIRGGLTEAFF.

The V gene is TRBV6-5, the J gene TRBJ1-1; perhaps TRBD1 as D (6 bases). Germline values: CDR1 MNHEY, CDR2 SVGAGI. The CDR3 extends over 14 amino acids. Trimming cost V 4 bases and J 4 bases, with 13 bases left between them. The CDR3: CASSLYRVGTEAFF. CDR3 sequence (DNA): TGTGCCAGCAGTTTGTACAGGGTGGGCACTGAAGCTTTCTTT.

The chain carries TRBV27 and TRBJ1-2, with a tentative D call TRBD1 (5 bases). The length of the CDR3 is 13 residues. V lost 4 bases and J 8 bases, leaving 14 bases between the germline ends. Per the germline V gene, CDR1 is MNHEY and CDR2 is SMNVEV (reference sequence). The DNA of the CDR3 is TGTGCCAGCAGTTCATCCGCGGGGCGCGGCTACACCTTC. Translation: CASSSSAGRGYTF.

This clone appeared a few times. J is TRBJ2-1 and V is TRBV6-1, with TRBD2 matching 8 bases. Trimming cost V 3 bases and J 7 bases; bases outside gene matches: 8. The CDR3 covers 15 residues. Germline V gives CDR1 MNHNS, CDR2 SASEGT. DNA for the CDR3: TGTGCCAGCAGTGACGAGGCGGGGGGCTATAATGAGCAGTTCTTC. This translates into CASSDEAGGYNEQFF.

The V call is TRBV5-1, the J call TRBJ2-7; D not certain. The CDR3 totals 15 residues. CDR1 and CDR2 from the germline V gene are SGHRS and YFSETQ. V was trimmed by 0 bases and J by 2 bases, leaving 12 bases between them. CDR3 residues: CASSLGAAMAYEQYF. Written as DNA, the CDR3 is TGCGCCAGCAGCTTGGGCGCAGCGATGGCCTACGAGCAGTACTTC.

The chain couples TRBV6-1 to TRBJ1-4; no clear D. The germline gives CDR1 MNHNS, CDR2 SASEGT. This CDR3 is built from 10 residues. Trimming shortened V by 3 bases and J by 10 bases, and 3 bases separated the two germline ends. The CDR3 loop reads CASSDAKLFF. CDR3 in DNA: TGTGCCAGCAGTGACGCAAAACTGTTTTTT.

The V and J genes are TRBV5-1 and TRBJ2-7; D call uncertain. The germline gives CDR1 SGHRS, CDR2 YFSETQ. There are 13 residues in the CDR3. The V end was cut by 1 base, the J end by 4 bases, with 9 bases between. The CDR3 nucleotides read TGCGCCAGCAGCTTGTGGGGTGGTTACGAGCAGTACTTC. Its translation: CASSLWGGYEQYF.

A single count supports this clone. The chain combines TRBV6-5 with TRBJ2-1; 12 nucleotides line up with TRBD1. Trimming at V came to 8 bases and at J to 6 bases, leaving 5 bases not matched to a gene. The CDR3 runs to 14 residues. Looked up from germline, CDR1 is MNHEY and CDR2 is SVGAGI. CDR3: CASFRDRGRNEQFF. CDR3 sequence (DNA): TGTGCCAGCTTCCGGGACAGGGGGCGCAATGAGCAGTTCTTC.

The V and J genes are TRBV30 and TRBJ1-5; possible D gene TRBD1, 6 bases. Germline CDR1 reads GTSNPN; CDR2 reads SVGIG (reference sequence). This CDR3 is built from 13 residues. With 5 bases removed from V and 7 bases from J, the gap between germline ends came to 15 bases. As DNA, the CDR3 is TGTGCCTGGGAGGCAGGGGCGGGACAGCCCCAGCATTTT. Amino acids: CAWEAGAGQPQHF.

The genes are TRBV6-5 and TRBJ2-5; D is unclear. Germline CDR1 reads MNHEY; CDR2 reads SVGAGI. V was cut by 6 bases and J by 7 bases, with 12 bases left in between. The CDR3 length is 12 residues. The CDR3 DNA sequence: TGTGCCAGCAGGGAGACCTCAAGGACCCAGTACTTC. Its translation is CASRETSRTQYF.

V usage is TRBV19 and J usage is TRBJ2-1; 11 bases fit TRBD2. Looked up from germline, CDR1 is LNHDA and CDR2 is SQIVND (reference sequence). V dropped 3 bases and J dropped 4; count of bases not matched to a gene: 5. The CDR3 totals 16 residues. The chain's CDR3 is CASSIGLAGGYNEQFF. DNA of the CDR3: TGTGCCAGTAGTATTGGTCTAGCGGGGGGATACAATGAGCAGTTCTTC.

The J gene is TRBJ1-2, the V gene TRBV10-3; 10 nucleotides match TRBD1. The CDR3 spans 16 residues. With 6 bases clipped from V and 8 bases from J, the junction kept 15 bases outside the gene matches. CDR1 and CDR2 (germline): ENHRY, SYGVKD. The CDR3 loop is CAISIRLGTGVGGYTF. Here the CDR3 DNA reads TGTGCCATCAGCATACGCCTCGGGACAGGGGTAGGGGGCTACACCTTC.

J is TRBJ2-1 and V is TRBV4-1; perhaps D is TRBD1 or TRBD2 (5 bases each). Trimming cost V 4 bases and J 7 bases, with 14 bases left between them. This CDR3 comprises 14 residues. Germline-derived CDR1 and CDR2 are MGHRA and YSYEKL. CDR3 sequence reads: CASSLLGDRNEQFF. The DNA for the CDR3 is TGCGCCAGCAGCCTCTTGGGGGACCGTAATGAGCAGTTCTTC.

Only a few counts were recorded for this clone. The CDR3 region has the DNA TGTGCCAGCAGCTTACAAGCGGGGGGGCTAAACATTCAGTACTTC. Its translation is CASSLQAGGLNIQYF. The chain is built from TRBV5-4 and TRBJ2-4; 10 bases line up with TRBD2. The CDR3 spans 15 residues. Germline assignment: CDR1 SGHNT and CDR2 YYREEE (reference sequence). V dropped 2 bases and J dropped 6; count of bases not matched to a gene: 5.

This chain uses TRBV6-5 with TRBJ1-6; the D gene is possibly TRBD1 (5 bases). CDR1 is MNHEY, CDR2 SVGAGI, per germline. The V end was cut by 0 bases, the J end by 10 bases, with 13 bases between. The CDR3 runs to 15 residues. The CDR3 DNA is TGTGCCAGCAGTTACTCGGGGCAGGACTTGTCACCCCTCCACTTT. This gives the protein CASSYSGQDLSPLHF.

This clone appeared a few times. The chain carries TRBV4-1 and TRBJ1-2; D may be TRBD1 (5 bases). The CDR3 contains 14 residues. The V end lost 3 bases, the J end lost 1 base, and 9 bases lay between the germline ends. Germline V gives CDR1 MGHRA, CDR2 YSYEKL. The CDR3 DNA reads TGCGCCAGCAGCCAGGGGGGTTTTAACTATGGCTACACCTTC. As protein: CASSQGGFNYGYTF.

The chain uses TRBV6-1 and TRBJ2-4, with D possibly TRBD2 on 5 matching bases. The germline gives CDR1 MNHNS, CDR2 SASEGT. The CDR3 loop spans 16 amino acids. V was clipped by 0 bases and J by 0 bases, with 9 bases between them. CDR3 in DNA: TGTGCCAGCAGTGAAGCCCCGGCGGGAGCCAAAAACATTCAGTACTTC. Encoded protein: CASSEAPAGAKNIQYF.

This clone appeared once. The chain uses TRBV5-4 and TRBJ2-1, with TRBD1 identical over 7 bases. V lost 0 bases, J lost 4 bases, and 1 base stayed unmatched. The germline V gene encodes CDR1 SGHNT and CDR2 YYREEE (reference sequence). The CDR3 covers 14 residues. For the CDR3, the DNA is TGTGCCAGCAGCTTGGGACAGGGTTACAATGAGCAGTTCTTC. It codes for CASSLGQGYNEQFF. Complete variable domain (other parts from reference TRBV5-4 and TRBJ2-1): ETGVTQSPTHLIKTRGQQVTLRCSSQSGHNTVSWYQQALGQGPQFIFQYYREEENGRGNFPPRFSGLQFPNYSSELNVNALELDDSALYLCASSLGQGYNEQFFGPGTRLTVL.

This rearrangement joins TRBV9 to TRBJ1-4; D is ambiguous. V was trimmed by 3 bases and J by 5 bases, leaving 5 bases between them. The CDR3 is 12 residues long. The germline V gene encodes CDR1 SGDLS and CDR2 YYNGEE. CDR3 sequence reads: CASSGLNEKLFF. The CDR3 DNA reads TGTGCCAGCAGCGGACTAAATGAAAAACTGTTTTTT.

The chain couples TRBV2 to TRBJ1-3; D may be TRBD1 (5 bases). The CDR3 totals 16 residues. V was clipped by 1 base and J by 0 bases, with 10 bases between them. Germline-derived CDR1 and CDR2 are SNHLY and FYNNEI. As DNA, the CDR3 is TGTGCCAGCAGTGAAGACGCAGGGAGCTCTGGAAACACCATATATTTT. Protein: CASSEDAGSSGNTIYF.

J is TRBJ2-7 and V is TRBV5-1; D is possibly TRBD1 (6 bases). The CDR3 sequence is 14 residues long. V lost 2 bases to trimming and J lost 0 bases, with 9 bases between them. CDR1 is SGHRS, CDR2 YFSETQ, per germline. CDR3 protein: CASSFQGSSYEQYF. DNA of the CDR3: TGCGCCAGCAGCTTTCAGGGGAGCTCCTACGAGCAGTACTTC.

The chain combines TRBV9 with TRBJ2-5; weak D call: TRBD1 (5 bases). Germline assignment: CDR1 SGDLS and CDR2 YYNGEE. Trimming left V 0 bases short and J 4 bases short, with 10 bases between. CDR3 size: 14 residues. In DNA, the CDR3 is TGTGCCAGCAGCGTAGGAATAGGGGCAGAGACCCAGTACTTC. Amino acid sequence: CASSVGIGAETQYF.

This clone was seen once. The chain recombines TRBV9 with TRBJ2-3; no clear D. Trimming stripped 0 bases from V and 5 bases from J, with 10 bases between. Germline-derived CDR1 and CDR2 are SGDLS and YYNGEE. CDR3 length: 14 residues. The CDR3 DNA reads as TGTGCCAGCAGCGTAGGAGTGGACGGAGATACGCAGTATTTT. Protein product: CASSVGVDGDTQYF.